What follows are 12 T cell receptor beta chains derived from one specimen sequenced in a study of beta chain features in type 1 diabetes. Isolated RNA was reverse transcribed in full, so expressed TCRB transcripts were sequenced. Produced via immunoSEQ multiplex PCR; TCRdb's table is partial and in-frame only. The sample contains 300,000 to 400,000 clones, approximately 11% of which appear only once. The specimen sequenced was naive CD4+ T cells from blood. These receptors were taken from a woman aged 30 to 39 in good health.

V gene TRBV25-1 combines with J gene TRBJ1-5; TRBD1 might be the D (5 bases). Germline V gives CDR1 MGHDK, CDR2 SYGVNS. There are 16 residues in the CDR3. V lost 5 bases to trimming and J lost 5 bases, with 19 bases between them. As DNA, the CDR3 is TGTGCCAGCAGTTCTTCTTTCCCAATAGGGGATCAGCCCCAGCATTTT. Residues: CASSSSFPIGDQPQHF.

This clone was picked up a small number of times. This chain links TRBV19 with TRBJ2-2, with 7 bases that match TRBD2. The CDR3 covers 16 residues. Germline V CDR1 and CDR2: LNHDA, SQIVND (reference sequence). The junction had 9 bases not matched to a gene; V was cut back by 6 bases and J by 2 bases. The CDR3 reads CASRAHGGGNTGELFF. In DNA form, the CDR3 reads TGTGCCAGTAGGGCCCATGGCGGGGGAAACACCGGGGAGCTGTTTTTT. Filled out from reference TRBV19 and TRBJ2-2, the complete variable domain reads DGGITQSPKYLFRKEGQNVTLSCEQNLNHDAMYWYRQDPGQGLRLIYYSQIVNDFQKGDIAEGYSVSREKKESFPLTVTSAQKNPTAFYLCASRAHGGGNTGELFFGEGSRLTVL.

This clone was recorded a few times. The chain combines TRBV5-5 with TRBJ2-6; D possibly corresponds to TRBD1 (6 bases). Germline CDR1 is SGHKS and CDR2 is YYEKEE (reference sequence). Trimming removed 2 bases at V and 2 bases at J, with 8 bases between. The CDR3 extends over 15 amino acids. The CDR3, as DNA: TGTGCCAGCAGCTTCAGGGGTACTGGGGCCAACGTCCTGACTTTC. This gives the protein CASSFRGTGANVLTF.

This clone was detected a few times. The rearrangement uses TRBV6-5 and TRBJ2-5, with 11 bases lining up with TRBD1. Germline CDR1 MNHEY, CDR2 SVGAGI. The CDR3 spans 15 residues. The ends lost 6 bases at V and 2 bases at J; junction bases unmatched: 5. As DNA, the CDR3 is TGTGCCAGCAGCCCGGACAGGGGGCGGCAAGAGACCCAGTACTTC. The encoded protein is CASSPDRGRQETQYF.

This clone was counted between two and nine times. Other DNA variants within this sample encode the same CDR3. CDR3 in DNA: TGCGCCAGCAGCTTCGGGGGGGACACTGAAGCTTTCTTT. It translates to CASSFGGDTEAFF. The chain carries TRBV5-1 and TRBJ1-1; maybe TRBD1 (5 bases). The V end lost 2 bases, the J end lost 3 bases, and 8 bases lay between the germline ends. The germline V gene encodes CDR1 SGHRS and CDR2 YFSETQ. This CDR3 has 13 amino acids.

The genes are TRBV28 and TRBJ2-3, with D hard to call. CDR1 and CDR2 from the germline V gene are MDHEN and SYDVKM. The CDR3 extends over 13 amino acids. V dropped 6 bases and J dropped 3 bases, with 10 bases sitting between them. The CDR3 coding sequence is TGTGCCAGCAGCAACTTAGAGACAGATACGCAGTATTTT. It encodes CASSNLETDTQYF.

The J gene is TRBJ2-7, the V gene TRBV29-1; 12 bases match TRBD2. Germline V lookup: CDR1 SQVTM, CDR2 ANQGSEA. The CDR3 covers 14 residues. V lost 4 bases to trimming and J lost 3 bases; unmatched junction nucleotides: 4. The CDR3 DNA is TGCAGCGTTGCGAGGACTAGCGGGATCTACGAGCAGTACTTC. Its protein product is CSVARTSGIYEQYF.

This clone has just a few counts. The chain has TRBV28 and TRBJ2-7; 8 nucleotides align to TRBD1. V trimming: 8 bases; J trimming: 8 bases; junction bases outside the gene matches: 17. This CDR3 has 15 residues. Germline V gene sequence: CDR1 MDHEN, CDR2 SYDVKM. The CDR3, as DNA: TGTGCCAGCTACCCAGGACAGGGTGGAATAAGAAAGCAGTACTTC. This gives the protein CASYPGQGGIRKQYF. Using reference TRBV28 and TRBJ2-7 for the parts outside the CDR3, the full variable domain is DVKVTQSSRYLVKRTGEKVFLECVQDMDHENMFWYRQDPGLGLRLIYFSYDVKMKEKGDIPEGYSVSREKKERFSLILESASTNQTSMYLCASYPGQGGIRKQYFGPGTRLTVT.

The table lists this clone with a few counts. CDR3 bases: TGTGCCAGCAGTCCAGACCGACTAGTAAGCGAGCAGTACTTC. As protein: CASSPDRLVSEQYF. The V call is TRBV28, the J call TRBJ2-7, with D possibly being TRBD2 (6 bases). Looked up from germline, CDR1 is MDHEN and CDR2 is SYDVKM. V was trimmed by 5 bases and J by 6 bases, leaving 17 bases between them. This CDR3 has 14 residues.

This clone appeared a few times. The chain carries TRBV4-2 and TRBJ2-3; TRBD2 is a possible D gene (5 bases). Trimming took 2 bases from V and 2 from J, leaving 14 bases between them. CDR3 length: 16 amino acids. Germline CDR1 and CDR2: LGHNA and YNFKEQ. The CDR3 bases are TGTGCCAGCAGCCAACTAATTGACGGGAACACAGATACGCAGTATTTT. Translated: CASSQLIDGNTDTQYF.

The chain carries TRBV28 and TRBJ1-1; 8 bases line up with TRBD1. Germline V lookup: CDR1 MDHEN, CDR2 SYDVKM. The CDR3 length is 12 residues. V dropped 4 bases and J dropped 7; count of bases not matched to a gene: 2. The DNA for the CDR3 is TGTGCCAGCAGTTCTGACAGGGGTGAAGCTTTCTTT. Translated, it gives CASSSDRGEAFF.

V and J are TRBV18 and TRBJ2-7; 9 nucleotides line up with TRBD1. Trimming removed 6 bases from V and 5 bases from J; junction bases left unmatched: 8. CDR3 size: 14 residues. Germline V gene lookup returns CDR1 KGHSH and CDR2 LQKENI. The CDR3 region is CASSQGQGFDEQYF. CDR3 in DNA: TGTGCCAGCTCGCAGGGACAGGGTTTCGACGAGCAGTACTTC.